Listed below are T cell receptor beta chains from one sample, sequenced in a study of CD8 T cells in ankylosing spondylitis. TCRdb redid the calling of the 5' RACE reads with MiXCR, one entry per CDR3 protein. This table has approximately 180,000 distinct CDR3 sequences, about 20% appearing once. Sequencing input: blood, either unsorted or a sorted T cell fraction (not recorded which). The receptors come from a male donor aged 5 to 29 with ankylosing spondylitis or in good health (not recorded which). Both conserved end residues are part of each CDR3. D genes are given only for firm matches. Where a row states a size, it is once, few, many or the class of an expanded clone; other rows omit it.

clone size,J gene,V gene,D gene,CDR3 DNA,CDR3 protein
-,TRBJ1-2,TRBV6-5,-,TGTGCCAGCAGACGTTTAGCGGGGGCGGACTATGGCTACACCTTC,CASRRLAGADYGYTF
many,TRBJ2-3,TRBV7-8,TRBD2,TGTGCCAGCAGCTTAGTGGAGCGGGAGTTGACAGATACGCAGTATTTT,CASSLVERELTDTQYF
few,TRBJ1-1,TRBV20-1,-,TGCAGTGCTAGAGATCGGGGGCAGGGCACTGAAGCTTTCTTT,CSARDRGQGTEAFF
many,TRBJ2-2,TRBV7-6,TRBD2,TGTGCCAGCAGCTTAGGGACTAGCGCCGGGGAGCTGTTTTTT,CASSLGTSAGELFF
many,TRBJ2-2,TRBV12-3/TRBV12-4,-,TGTGCCAGCAGCGTACAGAACGTCGGGGAGCTGTTTTTT,CASSVQNVGELFF
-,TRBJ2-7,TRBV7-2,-,TGTGCCAGCAGCTTAGAGGCTACCTACGAGCAGTACTTC,CASSLEATYEQYF
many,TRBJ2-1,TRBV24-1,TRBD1,TGTGCCACCAGTGCGAGACAGGGCAGTGATGAGCAGTTCTTC,CATSARQGSDEQFF
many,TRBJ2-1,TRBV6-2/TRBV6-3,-,TGTGCCAGCAGTTACGACCGGCTGAGGAGCTCCTACAATGAGCAGTTCTTC,CASSYDRLRSSYNEQFF
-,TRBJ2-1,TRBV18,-,TGTGCCAGCTCACCTGGACAGCGGAACAATGAGCAGTTCTTC,CASSPGQRNNEQFF
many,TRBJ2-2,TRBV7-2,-,TGTGCCAGCAGCTTAGCGAACAGGAGGACCGGGGAGCTGTTTTTT,CASSLANRRTGELFF
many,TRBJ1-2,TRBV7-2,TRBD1,TGTGCCAGCAGCTTAGATCGAGGGGGCCAAGATGGCTACACCTTC,CASSLDRGGQDGYTF
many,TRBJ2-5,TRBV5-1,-,TGCGCCAGCAGCGCCGGGAGCGGGCGAGCCCAGTACTTC,CASSAGSGRAQYF
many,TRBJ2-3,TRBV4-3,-,TGCGCCAGCAGCCAGGTTGTCGGTAGCGATACGCAGTATTTT,CASSQVVGSDTQYF
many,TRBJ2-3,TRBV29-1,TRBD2,TGCAGCGTTGAAGGGTGGGGACTAGCGGGCCTGGGCCCAGATACGCAGTATTTT,CSVEGWGLAGLGPDTQYF
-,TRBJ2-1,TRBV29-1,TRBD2,TGCAGCGGTGTCGGGACTAGCGGAAATTACAATGAGCAGTTCTTC,CSGVGTSGNYNEQFF
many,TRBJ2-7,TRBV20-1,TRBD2,TGCAGTGCTAGGATAACTAGCGGATCCTACGAGCAGTACTTC,CSARITSGSYEQYF
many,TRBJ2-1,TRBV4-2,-,TGTGCCAGCCGGGATAGGCTTAGCTCCTACAATGAGCAGTTCTTC,CASRDRLSSYNEQFF
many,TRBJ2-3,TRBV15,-,TGTGCCACCCAGCTTTCAAGGGCAGAAAGGATCGTAGATACGCAGTATTTT,CATQLSRAERIVDTQYF
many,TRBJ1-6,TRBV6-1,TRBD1,TGTGCCAGCAGAACCGGGACAGCCAATTCACCCCTCCACTTT,CASRTGTANSPLHF
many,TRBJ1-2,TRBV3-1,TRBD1,TGTGCCAGCAGCCAAGGGACAGGGGATGACTATGGCTACACCTTC,CASSQGTGDDYGYTF
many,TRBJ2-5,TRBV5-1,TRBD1,TGCGCCAGCAGCCGGACAGGCCAAGAGACCCAGTACTTC,CASSRTGQETQYF
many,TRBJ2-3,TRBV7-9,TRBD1,TGTGCCAGCAGCTTGGGTGGGACAGAGACGCAGTATTTT,CASSLGGTETQYF